This T cell receptor (beta chain) was recorded in a study of metastatic and nonmetastatic thyroid tumors. Study background: The comparison covered peripheral blood and tumor or nodule tissue in malignant and benign thyroid patients.

The CDR3 length is 12 residues. Per germline, CDR1 MNHEY and CDR2 SVGEGT. Trimming took 4 bases from V and 3 from J, leaving 4 bases between them. This clone was seen more than once but under ten times. No patient had received any treatment before thyroid surgery. From the PCR reads, TCRdb re-called clones with MiXCR. This sample yields 89,000 or so clones, of which about 9.1% are seen a single time; 8.8% belongs to the top ten. The chain couples TRBV6-2 or TRBV6-3 to TRBJ1-5; D is unresolved. Input material: blood. The clonotype was recovered from a female donor with papillary thyroid cancer or a benign thyroid nodule (not recorded which). Some clones in this sample may be carry-over from other donors' samples. The CDR3 nucleotides read TGTGCCAGCAGTTCCCCCAATCAGCCCCAGCATTTT. It translates to CASSSPNQPQHF.